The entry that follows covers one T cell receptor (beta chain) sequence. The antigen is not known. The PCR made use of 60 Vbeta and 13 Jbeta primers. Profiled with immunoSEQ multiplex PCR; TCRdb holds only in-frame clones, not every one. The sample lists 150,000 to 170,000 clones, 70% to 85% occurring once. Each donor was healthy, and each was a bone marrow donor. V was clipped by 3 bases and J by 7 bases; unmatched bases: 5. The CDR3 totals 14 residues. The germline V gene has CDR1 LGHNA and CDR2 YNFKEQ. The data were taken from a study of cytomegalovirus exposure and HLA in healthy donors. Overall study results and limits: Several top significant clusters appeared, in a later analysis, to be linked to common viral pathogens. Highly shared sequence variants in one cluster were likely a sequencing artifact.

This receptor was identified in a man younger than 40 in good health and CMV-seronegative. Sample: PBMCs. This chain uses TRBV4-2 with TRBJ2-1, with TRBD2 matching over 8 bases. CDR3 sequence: CASSHTGGPNEQFF. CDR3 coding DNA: TGTGCCAGCAGCCATACGGGGGGGCCAAATGAGCAGTTCTTC.